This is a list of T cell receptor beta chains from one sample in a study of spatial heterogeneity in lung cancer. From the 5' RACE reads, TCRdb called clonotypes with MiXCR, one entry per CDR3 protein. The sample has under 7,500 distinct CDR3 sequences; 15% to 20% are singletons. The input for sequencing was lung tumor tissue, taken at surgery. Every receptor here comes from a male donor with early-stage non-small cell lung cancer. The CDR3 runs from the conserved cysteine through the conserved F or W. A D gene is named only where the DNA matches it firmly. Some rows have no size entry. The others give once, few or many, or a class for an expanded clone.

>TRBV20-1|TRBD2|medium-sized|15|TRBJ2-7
TGCAGTGCGTCCCGTAGGCGGGAGGGCTATGACGAGCAGTACTTC
CSASRRREGYDEQYF
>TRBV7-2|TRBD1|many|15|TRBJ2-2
TGTGCCAGCAGCCCCGGACAGGGGGGGACCGGGGAGCTGTTTTTT
CASSPGQGGTGELFF
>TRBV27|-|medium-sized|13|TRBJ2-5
TGTGCCAGCAGTCCCCCTGGTTATGAGACCCAGTACTTC
CASSPPGYETQYF
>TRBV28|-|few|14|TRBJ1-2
TGTGCCAGCAGTTTATCGGCACGCTACTATGGCTACACCTTC
CASSLSARYYGYTF
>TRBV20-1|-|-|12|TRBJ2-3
TGCAGTGCTAGGTCTAGCACAGATACGCAGTATTTT
CSARSSTDTQYF
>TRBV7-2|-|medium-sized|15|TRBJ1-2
TGTGCCAGCAGCCGAACGGCCGGATCCCGCTATGGCTACACCTTC
CASSRTAGSRYGYTF
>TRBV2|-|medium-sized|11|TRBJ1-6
TGTGCCAGCATGAACAGGTCACCCCTCCACTTT
CASMNRSPLHF
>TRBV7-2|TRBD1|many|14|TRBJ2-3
TGTGCCAGCAGCTTAGCACAGGGGTCCGATACGCAGTATTTT
CASSLAQGSDTQYF
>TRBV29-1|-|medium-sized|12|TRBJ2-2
TGCAGCGTTCGGGGTGGCACCGGGGAGCTGTTTTTT
CSVRGGTGELFF
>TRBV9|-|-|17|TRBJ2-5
TGTGCCAGCAGCGTAGGCGCAGGACCGCCAATCCAAGAGACCCAGTACTTC
CASSVGAGPPIQETQYF
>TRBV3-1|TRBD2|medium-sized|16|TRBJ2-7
TGTGCCAGCAGCCAAGATGCCCTAGCGGGAATGGGTGAGCAGTACTTC
CASSQDALAGMGEQYF
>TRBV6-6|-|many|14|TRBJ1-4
TGTGCCAGCAGTTCCCCGGGAGGGAACGAAAAACTGTTTTTT
CASSSPGGNEKLFF
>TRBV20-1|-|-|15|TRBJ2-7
TGCAGTGCTAGAGATCCGAGACTCAATACCTACGAGCAGTACTTC
CSARDPRLNTYEQYF
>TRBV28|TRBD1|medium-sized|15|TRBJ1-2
TGTGCCAGCATAGCCGGGGGACAGGGAGTCAATGGCTACACCTTC
CASIAGGQGVNGYTF
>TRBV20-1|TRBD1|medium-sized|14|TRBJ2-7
TGCAGTGCCGACGGGACAGGGGATCCCTACGAGCAGTACTTC
CSADGTGDPYEQYF
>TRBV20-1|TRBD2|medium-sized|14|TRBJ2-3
TGCAGTGCTAGTGGATTAGCGGGACCCGATACGCAGTATTTT
CSASGLAGPDTQYF
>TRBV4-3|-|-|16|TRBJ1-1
TGCGCCAGCAGCCAAGATCCGGGGTCACACGGCACTGAAGCTTTCTTT
CASSQDPGSHGTEAFF
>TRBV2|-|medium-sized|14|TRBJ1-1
TGTGCCAGTCGGATGGAGGCCTGGGGCACTGAAGCTTTCTTT
CASRMEAWGTEAFF
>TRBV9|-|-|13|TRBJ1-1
TGTGCCAGCAGCGTGTTAGGTAACACTGAAGCTTTCTTT
CASSVLGNTEAFF
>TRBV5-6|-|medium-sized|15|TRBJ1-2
TGTGCCAGCAGCCGATCCAGCGACACTAACTATGGCTACACCTTC
CASSRSSDTNYGYTF
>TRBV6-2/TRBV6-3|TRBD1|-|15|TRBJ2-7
TGTGCCAGCGCGATTACCCCGGGACAGGGAGACGAGCAGTACTTC
CASAITPGQGDEQYF
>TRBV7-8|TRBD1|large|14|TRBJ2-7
TGTGCCAGCAGCATCCCGGACAGGACCTACGAGCAGTACTTC
CASSIPDRTYEQYF
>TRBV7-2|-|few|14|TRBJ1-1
TGTGCCAGCAGCCCACGGATTATGAACACTGAAGCTTTCTTT
CASSPRIMNTEAFF
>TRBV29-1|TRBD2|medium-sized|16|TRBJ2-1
TGCAGCGCCCCCATCGGCGGGGGAAGCTCCTACAATGAGCAGTTCTTC
CSAPIGGGSSYNEQFF
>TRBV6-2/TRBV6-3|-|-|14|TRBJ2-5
TGTGCCAGCAGTTACTCGGGGCGGCAAGAGACCCAGTACTTC
CASSYSGRQETQYF
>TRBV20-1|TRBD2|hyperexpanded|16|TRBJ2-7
TGCAGTGCTAGAGATCTGGCTAGCGGGAGAGCCTACGAGCAGTACTTC
CSARDLASGRAYEQYF
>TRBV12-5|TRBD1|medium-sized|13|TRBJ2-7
TGTGCTAGTGGTCCATGGACAGGGTACGAGCAGTACTTC
CASGPWTGYEQYF
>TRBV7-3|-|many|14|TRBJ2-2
TGTGCCAGCAGCTTACAGGGAGACACCGGGGAGCTGTTTTTT
CASSLQGDTGELFF
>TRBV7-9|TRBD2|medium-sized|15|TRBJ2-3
TGTGCCAGCAGCTTCAGGCGCGGGGGAACAGATACGCAGTATTTT
CASSFRRGGTDTQYF
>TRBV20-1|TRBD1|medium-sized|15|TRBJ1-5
TGCAGTGCTCCCCTCCTGGACAGGGCGGGTCAGCCCCAGCATTTT
CSAPLLDRAGQPQHF
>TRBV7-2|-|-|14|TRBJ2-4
TGTGCCAGCAGCTTTCCGGGCACCAAAAACATTCAGTACTTC
CASSFPGTKNIQYF
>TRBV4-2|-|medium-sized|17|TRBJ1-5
TGTGCCAGCAGCCAAGGGGGCAGCGATTATAGCAATCAGCCCCAGCATTTT
CASSQGGSDYSNQPQHF
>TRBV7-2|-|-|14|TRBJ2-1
TGTGCCAGCAGCTCGCCGTTGAGTTACAATGAGCAGTTCTTC
CASSSPLSYNEQFF
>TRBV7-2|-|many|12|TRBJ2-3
TGTGCCAGCAGCACGTACACAGATACGCAGTATTTT
CASSTYTDTQYF
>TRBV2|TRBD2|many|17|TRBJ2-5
TGTGCCAGCAACACCGGGCCCCCGCGGGGGTACCAAGAGACCCAGTACTTC
CASNTGPPRGYQETQYF
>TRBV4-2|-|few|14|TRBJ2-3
TGTGCCAGCAGCCAGGGCCTTAGCACAGATACGCAGTATTTT
CASSQGLSTDTQYF
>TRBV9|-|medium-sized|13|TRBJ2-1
TGTGCCAGCAGCGTACTGGGGGATTATGAGCAGTTCTTC
CASSVLGDYEQFF
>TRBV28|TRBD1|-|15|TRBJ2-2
TGTGCCAGCACCGCGGGGGACAGGGGGACCGGGGAGCTGTTTTTT
CASTAGDRGTGELFF
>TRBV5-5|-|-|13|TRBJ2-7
TGTGCCAGCAGCGTCGGGACCACAAGTGAGCAGTACTTC
CASSVGTTSEQYF
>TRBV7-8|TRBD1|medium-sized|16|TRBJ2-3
TGTGCCAGCAGCCCCCGGACAGGGGGGATCACAGATACGCAGTATTTT
CASSPRTGGITDTQYF